This TCR beta chain comes out of a study of T cell changes during pregnancy in multiple sclerosis (dated by TCRdb to 2018 to 2020). Context from the whole study: Changes in the T cell repertoire over the course of pregnancy were examined in this study in women with multiple sclerosis.

Libraries were built with the immunoSEQ multiplex PCR assay. TCRdb took over this immuneACCESS table, retaining in-frame rearrangements with V and J assigned. Such tables are incomplete; in checked studies, under half of the missing clones stem from an unresolved V gene, and the remainder is unexplained. This sample gives some 52,000 clones in total; around 94% of them show up just once. Together, the top ten hold roughly 0.37% of the sample. A note on this clone: There is no known antigen for this receptor. The sample holds no much larger clone one base away, and base qualities are not on file.

The material was CD4+ T cells from peripheral blood mononuclear cells, obtained before pregnancy. This receptor was identified in a female donor with multiple sclerosis, enrolled in a pregnancy study.

The CDR3 reads as follows: CASSPGTGASEAFF. The nucleotide sequence reads as follows: TGTGCCAGCTCGCCGGGGACAGGGGCTTCTGAAGCTTTCTTT. The chain joins TRBV9 to TRBJ1-1; 10 bases in the middle match TRBD1. Trimming leaves V shorter by 7 bases and J shorter by 6 bases, with the junction holding 9 bases beyond the gene matches. For CDR1 and CDR2, the germline V gene lists SGDLS and YYNGEE. The CDR3 numbers 14 residues from cysteine through phenylalanine. Kept here is only the CDR3 DNA, which spans 42 bases and is read in frame from base 1.